What follows describes a single T cell receptor (beta chain). Antigen: not known. These data originate in a study of cytomegalovirus exposure and HLA in healthy donors. For the study at large: Around 80 million unique TCR sequences came from HLA-typed donors in an early release. Study conclusions and caveats: Presence/absence analysis assumed near-uniform sequencing depth across donors.

Trimming left V 3 bases short and J 5 bases short, with 19 bases between. This CDR3 comprises 16 residues. From germline, CDR1 is LNHNV and CDR2 YYDKDF (reference sequence). The donors, nominally healthy at sampling, likely had unrecorded immune exposures. Primers for the PCR totalled 60 Vbeta and 13 Jbeta. Repertoires were generated with immunoSEQ multiplex PCR, while TCRdb's copy carries only in-frame clones and drops some. This table holds more than 100,000 clones, roughly 65% found once. The chain carries TRBV15 and TRBJ1-1; D is uncertain. The sample comprised PBMCs. The TCR sequence derives from a man aged 35 to 55 in good health and CMV-seropositive. CDR3 nucleotides: TGTGCCACCAGCAGCGGGATAGTGACGGTCAGGACTGAAGCTTTCTTT. Translated, it gives CATSSGIVTVRTEAFF.